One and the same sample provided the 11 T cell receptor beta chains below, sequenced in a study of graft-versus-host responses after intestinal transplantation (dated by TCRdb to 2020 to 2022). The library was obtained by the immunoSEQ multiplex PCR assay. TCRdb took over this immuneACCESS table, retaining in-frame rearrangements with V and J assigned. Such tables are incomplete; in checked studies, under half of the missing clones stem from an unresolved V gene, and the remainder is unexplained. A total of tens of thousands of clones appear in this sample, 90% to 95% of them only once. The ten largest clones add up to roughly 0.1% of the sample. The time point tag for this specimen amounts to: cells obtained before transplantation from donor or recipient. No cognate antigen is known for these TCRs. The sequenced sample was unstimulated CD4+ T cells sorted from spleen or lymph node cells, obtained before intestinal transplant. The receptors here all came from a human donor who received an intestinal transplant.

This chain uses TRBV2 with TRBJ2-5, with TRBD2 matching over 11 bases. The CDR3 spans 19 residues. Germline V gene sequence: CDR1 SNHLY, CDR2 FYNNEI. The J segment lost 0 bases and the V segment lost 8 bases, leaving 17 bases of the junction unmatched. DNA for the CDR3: TGTGCCAGCGAAAGCCCCTCGCCTAGACTAGCGGGAAACCAAGAGACCCAGTACTTC. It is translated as CASESPSPRLAGNQETQYF. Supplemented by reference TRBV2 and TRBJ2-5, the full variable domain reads EPEVTQTPSHQVTQMGQEVILRCVPISNHLYFYWYRQILGQKVEFLVSFYNNEISEKSEIFDDQFSVERPDGSNFTLKIRSTKLEDSAMYFCASESPSPRLAGNQETQYFGPGTRLLVL.

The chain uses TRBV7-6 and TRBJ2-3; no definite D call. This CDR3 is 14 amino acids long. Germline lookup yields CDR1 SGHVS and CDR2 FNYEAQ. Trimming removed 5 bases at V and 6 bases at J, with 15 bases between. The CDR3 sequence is CASSPTRMTDTQYF. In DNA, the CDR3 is TGTGCCAGCAGCCCCACCCGTATGACTGATACGCAGTATTTT.

The CDR3 reads CASSSPRGGGYTF. As DNA, the CDR3 is TGTGCCAGCAGCTCCCCGAGGGGAGGTGGCTACACCTTC. The V gene is TRBV7-9, the J gene TRBJ1-2, with D tentatively TRBD1 (5 bases). Germline V gives CDR1 SEHNR, CDR2 FQNEAQ (reference sequence). V lost 4 bases and J 7 bases, leaving 13 bases between the germline ends. CDR3 length: 13 residues.

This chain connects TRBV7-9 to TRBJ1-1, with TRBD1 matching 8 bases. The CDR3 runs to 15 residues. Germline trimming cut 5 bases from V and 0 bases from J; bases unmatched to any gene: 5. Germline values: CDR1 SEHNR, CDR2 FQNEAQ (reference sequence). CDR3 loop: CASSTGQALNTEAFF. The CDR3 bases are TGTGCCAGCAGCACGGGACAGGCCTTGAACACTGAAGCTTTCTTT.

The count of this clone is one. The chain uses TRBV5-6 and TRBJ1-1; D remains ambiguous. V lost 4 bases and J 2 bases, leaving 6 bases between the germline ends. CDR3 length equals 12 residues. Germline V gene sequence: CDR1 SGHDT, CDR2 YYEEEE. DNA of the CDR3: TGTGCCAGCAGCCAGATCAACACTGAAGCTTTCTTT. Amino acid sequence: CASSQINTEAFF.

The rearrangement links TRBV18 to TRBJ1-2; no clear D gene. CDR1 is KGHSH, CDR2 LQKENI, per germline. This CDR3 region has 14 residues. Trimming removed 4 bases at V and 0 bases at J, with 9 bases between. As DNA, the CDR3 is TGTGCCAGCTCACTGGCAGGTACTAACTATGGCTACACCTTC. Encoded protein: CASSLAGTNYGYTF.

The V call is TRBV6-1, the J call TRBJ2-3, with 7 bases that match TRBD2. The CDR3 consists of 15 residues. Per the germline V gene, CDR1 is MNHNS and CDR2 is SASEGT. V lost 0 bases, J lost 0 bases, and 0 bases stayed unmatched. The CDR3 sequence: CASSEAGGSTDTQYF. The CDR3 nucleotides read TGTGCCAGCAGTGAAGCGGGGGGGAGCACAGATACGCAGTATTTT.

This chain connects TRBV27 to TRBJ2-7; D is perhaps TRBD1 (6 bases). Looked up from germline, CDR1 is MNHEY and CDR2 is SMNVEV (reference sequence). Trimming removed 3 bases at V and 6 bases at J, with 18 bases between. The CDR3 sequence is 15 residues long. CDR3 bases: TGTGCCAGCAGTTTCAGGTCCGATCAAGGGGGCGAGCAGTACTTC. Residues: CASSFRSDQGGEQYF.

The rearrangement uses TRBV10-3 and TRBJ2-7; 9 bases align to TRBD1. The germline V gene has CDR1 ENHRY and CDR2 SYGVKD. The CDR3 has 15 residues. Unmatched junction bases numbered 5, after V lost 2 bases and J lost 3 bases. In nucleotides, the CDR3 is TGTGCCATCAGTGAGCTGGGACAGGGACTCTACGAGCAGTACTTC. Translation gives CAISELGQGLYEQYF.

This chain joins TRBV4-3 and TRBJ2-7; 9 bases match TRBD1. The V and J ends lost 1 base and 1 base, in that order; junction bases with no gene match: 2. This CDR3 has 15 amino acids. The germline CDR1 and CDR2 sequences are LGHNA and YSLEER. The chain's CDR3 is CASSQAGTGSYEQYF. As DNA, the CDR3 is TGCGCCAGCAGCCAAGCAGGGACAGGGTCCTACGAGCAGTACTTC.

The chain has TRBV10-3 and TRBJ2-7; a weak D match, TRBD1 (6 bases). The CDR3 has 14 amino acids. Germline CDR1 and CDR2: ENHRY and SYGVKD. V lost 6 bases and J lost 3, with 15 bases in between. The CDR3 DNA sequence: TGTGCCATCAGCCCCCCGGGACACGACTACGAGCAGTACTTC. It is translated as CAISPPGHDYEQYF.